This entry lists 32 T cell receptor beta chains sequenced from one sample in a study of T cell changes during pregnancy in multiple sclerosis. The assay was immunoSEQ multiplex PCR, and TCRdb's table has in-frame clones only and misses some. The table has around 62,000 clones, 90% to 95% seen once. The sample in question was CD8+ T cells from peripheral blood mononuclear cells, obtained in the second trimester of pregnancy. The source of these receptors is a female donor with multiple sclerosis, enrolled in a pregnancy study.

The V call is TRBV27, the J call TRBJ1-1; D unresolved. The ends were cut back, 1 base at V and 8 bases at J, with 11 bases in the middle. The CDR3 covers 13 residues. In germline, CDR1 is MNHEY, CDR2 SMNVEV (reference sequence). The CDR3 reads CASSLFLGWEAFF. The CDR3 DNA reads as TGTGCCAGCAGTTTATTTCTGGGCTGGGAAGCTTTCTTT.

This chain connects TRBV19 to TRBJ1-3, with TRBD1 identical over 7 bases. Germline V gene data show CDR1 as LNHDA and CDR2 as SQIVND (reference sequence). J was trimmed by 2 bases and V by 7 bases; bases with no gene match: 8. CDR3 length equals 15 residues. DNA for the CDR3: TGTGCCAGTACCGAACAGGGGCTCGCTGGAAACACCATATATTTT. It yields the protein CASTEQGLAGNTIYF.

This clone was seen a single time. The genes are TRBV5-4 and TRBJ2-7; TRBD2 matches at 7 bases. This CDR3 has 12 residues. The V gene end was trimmed by 5 bases and the J gene end by 5 bases; junction bases not matched to a gene: 4. The germline gives CDR1 SGHNT, CDR2 YYREEE (reference sequence). CDR3: CASRLSGDEQYF. The CDR3 DNA sequence: TGTGCCAGCAGATTGAGCGGGGACGAGCAGTACTTC. Full variable domain (outside the CDR3, taken from reference TRBV5-4 and TRBJ2-7): ETGVTQSPTHLIKTRGQQVTLRCSSQSGHNTVSWYQQALGQGPQFIFQYYREEENGRGNFPPRFSGLQFPNYSSELNVNALELDDSALYLCASRLSGDEQYFGPGTRLTVT.

The chain joins TRBV27 to TRBJ1-1; TRBD1 matches 9 bases. V shed 7 bases and J 4 bases; nucleotides not matched to a gene: 7. The germline gives CDR1 MNHEY, CDR2 SMNVEV (reference sequence). The CDR3 runs 14 residues. Here the CDR3 DNA reads TGTGCCAGCACCCCGGGACAGGGCCGCACTGAAGCTTTCTTT. This gives the protein CASTPGQGRTEAFF.

The V call is TRBV6-5, the J call TRBJ1-2; 9 bases are a match to TRBD1. J lost 6 bases, V lost 0 bases, and 5 bases had no gene match. Germline V gene sequence: CDR1 MNHEY, CDR2 SVGAGI. The length of the CDR3 is 15 residues. The CDR3 protein is CASSYSGTGYNGYTF. CDR3 nucleotides: TGTGCCAGCAGTTACTCAGGGACAGGGTATAATGGCTACACCTTC.

J is TRBJ2-1 and V is TRBV27, with D possibly TRBD2 on 7 matching bases. This CDR3 comprises 15 residues. From germline, CDR1 is MNHEY and CDR2 SMNVEV (reference sequence). Trimming took 10 bases from V and 5 from J, leaving 21 bases between them. CDR3 DNA sequence: TGTGCCACTGCCAGCAATATGGGGGGGCACAATGAGCAGTTCTTC. Its translation: CATASNMGGHNEQFF.

V and J are TRBV30 and TRBJ2-3, with D hard to call. The CDR3 length is 15 residues. V was trimmed by 6 bases and J by 4 bases, leaving 20 bases between them. The V gene's germline CDR1 is GTSNPN and CDR2 SVGIG (reference sequence). Here the CDR3 reads CACEVGTRRADTQYF. In nucleotides, the CDR3 is TGTGCCTGTGAGGTCGGCACCCGTCGGGCAGATACGCAGTATTTT.

The rearrangement joins TRBV27 to TRBJ2-2; unclear D gene. This CDR3 is 13 amino acids long. V dropped 0 bases and J dropped 6 bases, with 5 bases sitting between them. Germline values: CDR1 MNHEY, CDR2 SMNVEV (reference sequence). The CDR3 nucleotides read TGTGCCAGCAGTTTATCGGGCGCCGGGGAGCTGTTTTTT. Translating gives CASSLSGAGELFF.

The rearrangement links TRBV15 to TRBJ2-7, with 8 bases lining up with TRBD1. V was clipped by 5 bases and J by 6 bases; unmatched bases: 15. Germline CDR1 reads LNHNV; CDR2 reads YYDKDF (reference sequence). The CDR3 length is 16 residues. In nucleotides, the CDR3 is TGTGCCACCAGCGGGGGTGGACAGGGAAAGGGGTCCGAGCAGTACTTC. This encodes CATSGGGQGKGSEQYF.

The chain employs TRBV7-9 and TRBJ1-1; 7 nucleotides line up with TRBD1. Germline trimming cut 5 bases from V and 1 base from J; bases unmatched to any gene: 10. Germline V gene lookup returns CDR1 SEHNR and CDR2 FQNEAQ (reference sequence). CDR3 length equals 16 residues. CDR3 bases: TGTGCCAGCAGCGCCCGCGAGGGGGCTCGGAACACTGAAGCTTTCTTT. Translation gives CASSAREGARNTEAFF.

The chain employs TRBV27 and TRBJ1-3; D not certain. V was cut by 11 bases and J by 0 bases, with 5 bases left in between. There are 11 residues in the CDR3. Germline lookup yields CDR1 MNHEY and CDR2 SMNVEV (reference sequence). CDR3 nucleotide sequence: TGTGCCTGTAGCTCTGGAAACACCATATATTTT. This encodes CACSSGNTIYF.

The chain joins TRBV10-3 to TRBJ2-7; tentative D call: TRBD2 (6 bases). V gave up 5 bases and J gave up 2 bases, with 10 bases separating them. Germline CDR1 is ENHRY and CDR2 is SYGVKD. The CDR3 totals 13 residues. The CDR3 here is CAISIGSTYEQYF. The CDR3 bases are TGTGCCATCAGTATCGGGAGCACCTACGAGCAGTACTTC.

This chain connects TRBV5-5 to TRBJ2-7; TRBD2 is a possible D gene (5 bases). Germline lookup yields CDR1 SGHKS and CDR2 YYEKEE (reference sequence). The CDR3 runs 13 residues. Trimming stripped 0 bases from V and 5 bases from J, with 9 bases between. CDR3 nucleotides: TGTGCCAGCAGCTTGGTCAAGAGGGACGAGCAGTACTTC. This encodes CASSLVKRDEQYF.

The V call is TRBV13, the J call TRBJ1-2, with TRBD1 matching 9 bases. The ends lost 5 bases at V and 5 bases at J; junction bases unmatched: 6. Germline CDR1 is PRHDT and CDR2 is FYEKMQ (reference sequence). The CDR3 contains 14 residues. Here the CDR3 reads CASSPDRGRYGYTF. CDR3 in DNA: TGTGCCAGCAGCCCGGACAGGGGAAGATATGGCTACACCTTC.

The chain joins TRBV7-9 to TRBJ1-4; D not resolved. The CDR3 runs to 15 residues. From germline, CDR1 is SEHNR and CDR2 FQNEAQ (reference sequence). V dropped 7 bases and J dropped 6 bases, with 18 bases sitting between them. CDR3 DNA sequence: TGTGCCAGCACTAAAAACCGCGTCCGGGATGAAAAACTGTTTTTT. Translation gives CASTKNRVRDEKLFF. The full variable domain, rest sourced from reference TRBV7-9 and TRBJ1-4, is DTGVSQNPRHKITKRGQNVTFRCDPISEHNRLYWYRQTLGQGPEFLTYFQNEAQLEKSRLLSDRFSAERPKGSFSTLEIQRTEQGDSAMYLCASTKNRVRDEKLFFGSGTQLSVL.

This chain connects TRBV27 to TRBJ2-7; 7 bases are a match to TRBD2. The CDR3 has 14 amino acids. V dropped 8 bases and J dropped 6; count of bases not matched to a gene: 13. Germline loops: CDR1 MNHEY, CDR2 SMNVEV (reference sequence). For the CDR3, the DNA is TGTGCCAGCTCCCCCAGGACTAGGGAAGCCGAGCAGTACTTC. This gives the protein CASSPRTREAEQYF.

This chain connects TRBV25-1 to TRBJ2-1; 7 nucleotides match TRBD2. This CDR3 has 14 amino acids. The germline V gene encodes CDR1 MGHDK and CDR2 SYGVNS. The J segment lost 2 bases and the V segment lost 3 bases, leaving 1 base of the junction unmatched. This chain's CDR3 is CASSEGGTYNEQFF. CDR3 nucleotide sequence: TGTGCCAGCAGTGAGGGGGGGACCTACAATGAGCAGTTCTTC. Together with reference TRBV25-1 and TRBJ2-1, the CDR3 gives the full variable domain: EADIYQTPRYLVIGTGKKITLECSQTMGHDKMYWYQQDPGMELHLIHYSYGVNSTEKGDLSSESTVSRIRTEHFPLTLESARPSHTSQYLCASSEGGTYNEQFFGPGTRLTVL.

The rearrangement joins TRBV30 to TRBJ2-3, with 9 positions matching TRBD2. The CDR3 is made up of 14 amino acids. V lost 0 bases and J lost 5; bases outside the gene matches: 3. Germline V lookup: CDR1 GTSNPN, CDR2 SVGIG (reference sequence). The CDR3 protein is CAWSVLAGLDTQYF. The DNA of the CDR3 is TGTGCCTGGAGTGTGCTAGCGGGATTAGATACGCAGTATTTT.

The chain is built from TRBV7-3 and TRBJ2-5; TRBD1 matches 7 bases. After removal of 4 bases from V and 5 bases from J, the junction contained 4 bases not matched to a gene. Germline V gene lookup returns CDR1 SGHTA and CDR2 FQGTGA. This CDR3 spans 13 amino acids. This CDR3 is CASSSWTGETQYF. CDR3 sequence (DNA): TGTGCCAGCAGCTCGTGGACAGGCGAGACCCAGTACTTC. Supplemented by reference TRBV7-3 and TRBJ2-5, the full variable domain reads GAGVSQTPSNKVTEKGKYVELRCDPISGHTALYWYRQSLGQGPEFLIYFQGTGAADDSGLPNDRFFAVRPEGSVSTLKIQRTERGDSAVYLCASSSWTGETQYFGPGTRLLVL.

This clone was observed a handful of times. At one boundary the junction diverges from the germline segment, which might be a read error. V is TRBV4-1 and J is TRBJ1-1; 7 nucleotides match TRBD1. Germline V gene sequence: CDR1 MGHRA, CDR2 YSYEKL. The CDR3 covers 15 residues. The CDR3 region is CASSQPIPGQPLFLF. The CDR3 region has the DNA TGCGCCAGCAGCCAACCAATTCCGGGACAGCCATTATTCCTCTTT.

The genes are TRBV5-4 and TRBJ2-1, with 10 nucleotides matching TRBD2. The CDR3 loop spans 18 amino acids. Trimming cost V 0 bases and J 6 bases; bases outside gene matches: 12. The V gene's germline CDR1 is SGHNT and CDR2 YYREEE (reference sequence). Here the CDR3 reads CASSLVGLAGALSNEQFF. The CDR3 coding sequence is TGTGCCAGCAGCTTGGTTGGTCTAGCGGGAGCCCTAAGCAATGAGCAGTTCTTC.

This clone is a singleton in its sample. The V and J genes are TRBV6-1 and TRBJ1-6, with D possibly TRBD1 on 5 matching bases. The V end lost 10 bases, the J end lost 4 bases, and 11 bases lay between the germline ends. Germline V gene sequence: CDR1 MNHNS, CDR2 SASEGT. The CDR3 runs to 13 residues. For the CDR3, the DNA is TGTGCCACCTCGACAGATTATAATTCACCCCTCCACTTT. It codes for CATSTDYNSPLHF.

The V call is TRBV27, the J call TRBJ1-4; 10 bases map to TRBD1. With 8 bases clipped from V and 8 bases from J, the junction kept 11 bases outside the gene matches. The CDR3 is 15 residues long. Germline V gene data show CDR1 as MNHEY and CDR2 as SMNVEV (reference sequence). CDR3 nucleotide sequence: TGTGCCAGCCGGAGGGGGACAGGGGTTATCGAAAAACTGTTTTTT. It is translated as CASRRGTGVIEKLFF.

The genes are TRBV5-6 and TRBJ2-1; possible D gene TRBD1, 6 bases. The V end lost 3 bases, the J end lost 9 bases, and 13 bases lay between the germline ends. Germline V gene lookup returns CDR1 SGHDT and CDR2 YYEEEE. This CDR3 spans 13 amino acids. CDR3 sequence: CASSYRTAIEQFF. The DNA of the CDR3 is TGTGCCAGCAGCTACCGGACAGCCATTGAGCAGTTCTTC.

This chain connects TRBV19 to TRBJ1-2; D remains ambiguous. CDR1 LNHDA and CDR2 SQIVND come from the germline V gene (reference sequence). CDR3 length: 14 amino acids. The V and J ends lost 4 bases and 9 bases respectively, with 18 bases between them. CDR3 sequence reads: CASSNQADGRRYTF. The CDR3 region has the DNA TGTGCCAGTAGTAACCAAGCGGACGGCCGGCGCTACACCTTC.

The rearrangement uses TRBV11-2 and TRBJ2-3, with D possibly TRBD2 on 6 matching bases. Germline CDR1 reads SGHAT; CDR2 reads FQNNGV. The CDR3 consists of 15 residues. V was shortened by 5 bases and J by 2 bases, with 14 bases between the two germline ends. The CDR3 DNA reads TGTGCCAGCAGCCAAGGGGACTTCTCCACAGATACGCAGTATTTT. It is translated as CASSQGDFSTDTQYF. Full variable domain (rest looked up from reference TRBV11-2 and TRBJ2-3): EAGVAQSPRYKIIEKRQSVAFWCNPISGHATLYWYQQILGQGPKLLIQFQNNGVVDDSQLPKDRFSAERLKGVDSTLKIQPAKLEDSAVYLCASSQGDFSTDTQYFGPGTRLTVL.

The J gene is TRBJ1-5, the V gene TRBV2; a weak D match, TRBD1 (6 bases). Germline V gene data show CDR1 as SNHLY and CDR2 as FYNNEI. V lost 8 bases and J lost 7, with 15 bases in between. CDR3 length: 13 amino acids. The CDR3 reads CASGGATMQPQHF. As DNA, the CDR3 is TGTGCCAGCGGGGGGGCGACCATGCAGCCCCAGCATTTT.

The genes are TRBV7-9 and TRBJ2-3; TRBD2 matches 10 bases. With 3 bases clipped from V and 0 bases from J, the junction kept 3 bases outside the gene matches. There are 16 residues in the CDR3. CDR1 is SEHNR, CDR2 FQNEAQ, per germline (reference sequence). CDR3 sequence: CASSFTSGASTDTQYF. The CDR3 nucleotides are TGTGCCAGCAGCTTCACTAGCGGGGCTAGCACAGATACGCAGTATTTT.

The CDR3 here is CASSFGTAYEQYF. CDR3 nucleotide sequence: TGTGCCAGCAGTTTCGGGACAGCTTACGAGCAGTACTTC. The chain links TRBV27 to TRBJ2-7; 7 positions match TRBD1. The CDR3 extends over 13 amino acids. The V segment lost 3 bases and the J segment 4 bases; nucleotides outside the gene matches: 3. CDR1 is MNHEY and CDR2 is SMNVEV in the germline V gene (reference sequence).

The chain uses TRBV6-1 and TRBJ2-7; D not resolved. V shed 3 bases and J shed 2 bases, with 8 bases lying between them. The CDR3 spans 13 residues. CDR1 is MNHNS and CDR2 is SASEGT in the germline V gene. The CDR3 here is CASSDVTAYEQYF. The CDR3, as DNA: TGTGCCAGCAGTGATGTAACTGCCTACGAGCAGTACTTC.

V usage is TRBV27 and J usage is TRBJ2-5; 9 nucleotides match TRBD1. The V gene's germline CDR1 is MNHEY and CDR2 SMNVEV (reference sequence). This CDR3 has 14 amino acids. V lost 6 bases to trimming and J lost 3 bases; unmatched junction nucleotides: 5. CDR3 sequence: CASSRGQGEETQYF. The CDR3 bases are TGTGCCAGCAGCCGGGGACAGGGAGAAGAGACCCAGTACTTC.

This chain joins TRBV7-7 and TRBJ2-1; 9 nucleotides align to TRBD2. The J segment lost 3 bases and the V segment lost 2 bases, leaving 11 bases of the junction unmatched. Germline assignment: CDR1 SSHAT and CDR2 FNYEAQ (reference sequence). The CDR3 length is 18 residues. CDR3 nucleotide sequence: TGTGCCAGCAGCTTAAGGGGGGGGAGACTAGCGGACTACAATGAGCAGTTCTTC. This gives the protein CASSLRGGRLADYNEQFF.